The entry below describes one T cell receptor beta chain. immunoSEQ v3.0 was run at survey level. Measured with immunoSEQ multiplex PCR; TCRdb has only the in-frame clones, and not every one. The sample yields 25,000 to 30,000 clones, 84% seen once. This entry comes from a study of long-term antiretroviral therapy in people with HIV. The clonotype was recovered from a man aged 18-30 years with HIV. This sample comprised unsorted PBMCs, obtained 0.4 years after starting antiretroviral therapy.

CDR3 protein: CASSFVRGETQYF. CDR3 DNA sequence: TGTGCCAGCAGCTTTGTGAGGGGGGAGACCCAGTACTTC. The rearrangement links TRBV7-9 to TRBJ2-5, with D maybe TRBD1 (6 bases). Trimming removed 3 bases from V and 5 bases from J, with 10 bases in between. Germline CDR1 SEHNR, CDR2 FQNEAQ (reference sequence). There are 13 residues in the CDR3.